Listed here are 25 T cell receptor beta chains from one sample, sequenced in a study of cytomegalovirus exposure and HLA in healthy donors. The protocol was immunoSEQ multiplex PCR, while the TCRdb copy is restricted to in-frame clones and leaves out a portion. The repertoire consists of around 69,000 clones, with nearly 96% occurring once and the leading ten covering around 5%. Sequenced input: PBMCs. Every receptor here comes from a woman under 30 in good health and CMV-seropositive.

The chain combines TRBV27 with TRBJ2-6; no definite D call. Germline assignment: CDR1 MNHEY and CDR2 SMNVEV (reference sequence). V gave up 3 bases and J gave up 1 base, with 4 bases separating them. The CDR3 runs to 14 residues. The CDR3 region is CASSFSSGANVLTF. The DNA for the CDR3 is TGTGCCAGCAGTTTCTCTTCTGGGGCCAACGTCCTGACTTTC.

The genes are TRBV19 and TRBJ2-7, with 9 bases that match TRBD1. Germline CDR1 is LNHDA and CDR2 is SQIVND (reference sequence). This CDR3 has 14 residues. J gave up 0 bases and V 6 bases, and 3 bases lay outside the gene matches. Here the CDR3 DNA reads TGTGCCAGTAGCAAGACAGGGGGCTCCTACGAGCAGTACTTC. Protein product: CASSKTGGSYEQYF.

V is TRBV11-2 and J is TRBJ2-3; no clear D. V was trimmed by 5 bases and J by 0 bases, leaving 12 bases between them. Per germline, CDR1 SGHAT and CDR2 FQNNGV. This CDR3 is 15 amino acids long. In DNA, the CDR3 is TGTGCCAGCAGCCCCTTTGAGCTAAGCACAGATACGCAGTATTTT. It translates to CASSPFELSTDTQYF.

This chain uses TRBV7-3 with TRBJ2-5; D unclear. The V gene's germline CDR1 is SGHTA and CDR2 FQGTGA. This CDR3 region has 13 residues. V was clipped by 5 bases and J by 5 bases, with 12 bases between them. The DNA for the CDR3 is TGTGCCAGCAGCCCCTCATTTCGGGAGACCCAGTACTTC. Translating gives CASSPSFRETQYF.

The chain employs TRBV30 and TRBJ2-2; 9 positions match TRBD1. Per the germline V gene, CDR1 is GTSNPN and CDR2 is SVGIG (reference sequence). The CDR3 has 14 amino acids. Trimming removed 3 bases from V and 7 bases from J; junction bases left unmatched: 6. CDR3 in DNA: TGTGCCTGGAGCCATGGGACAGGGCTCGGGGAGCTGTTTTTT. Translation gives CAWSHGTGLGELFF.

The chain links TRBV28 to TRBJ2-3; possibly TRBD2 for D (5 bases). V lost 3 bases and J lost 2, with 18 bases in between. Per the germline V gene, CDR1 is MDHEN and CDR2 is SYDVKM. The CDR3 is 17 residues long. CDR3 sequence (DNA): TGTGCCAGCAGTTTGGTTAACGGGATTGGCCCCACAGATACGCAGTATTTT. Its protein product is CASSLVNGIGPTDTQYF.

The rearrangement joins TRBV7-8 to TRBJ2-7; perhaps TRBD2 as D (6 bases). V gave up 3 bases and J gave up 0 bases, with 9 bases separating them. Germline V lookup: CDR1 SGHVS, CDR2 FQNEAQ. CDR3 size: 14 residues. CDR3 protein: CASSFSGSSYEQYF. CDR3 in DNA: TGTGCCAGCAGCTTTAGCGGAAGCTCCTACGAGCAGTACTTC.

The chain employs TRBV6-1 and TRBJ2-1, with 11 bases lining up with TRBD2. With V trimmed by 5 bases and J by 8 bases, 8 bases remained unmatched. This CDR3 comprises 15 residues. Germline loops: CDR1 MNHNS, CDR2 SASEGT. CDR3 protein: CASSPGTSGNHEQFF. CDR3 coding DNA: TGTGCCAGCAGTCCCGGGACTAGCGGTAACCATGAGCAGTTCTTC.

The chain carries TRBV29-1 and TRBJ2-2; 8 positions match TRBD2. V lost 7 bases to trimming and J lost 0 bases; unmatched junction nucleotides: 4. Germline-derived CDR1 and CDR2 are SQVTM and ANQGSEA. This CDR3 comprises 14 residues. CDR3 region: CSAFSGANTGELFF. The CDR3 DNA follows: TGCAGCGCCTTTAGCGGGGCGAACACCGGGGAGCTGTTTTTT.

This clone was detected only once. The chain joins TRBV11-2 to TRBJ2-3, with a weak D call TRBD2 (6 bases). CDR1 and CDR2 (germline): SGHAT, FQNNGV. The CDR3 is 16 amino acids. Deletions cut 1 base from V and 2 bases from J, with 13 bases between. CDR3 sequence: CASSLGWRDVTDTQYF. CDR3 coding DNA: TGTGCCAGCAGCTTAGGATGGCGGGACGTCACAGATACGCAGTATTTT.

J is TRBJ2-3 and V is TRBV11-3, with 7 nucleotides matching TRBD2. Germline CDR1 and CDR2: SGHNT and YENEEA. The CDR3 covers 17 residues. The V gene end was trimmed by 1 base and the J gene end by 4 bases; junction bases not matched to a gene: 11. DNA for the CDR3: TGTGCCAGCAGCTTAGGCTGGCGGGAGAGTCTTCCAGATACGCAGTATTTT. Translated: CASSLGWRESLPDTQYF.

The CDR3 region is CASSEGGEKLFF. The CDR3, as DNA: TGTGCCAGCAGTGAAGGAGGGGAAAAACTGTTTTTT. The chain has TRBV6-1 and TRBJ1-4; no clear D. The CDR3 spans 12 residues. Between the trimmed V and J ends, which lost 1 base and 8 bases, there was a span of 5 bases. Looked up from germline, CDR1 is MNHNS and CDR2 is SASEGT.

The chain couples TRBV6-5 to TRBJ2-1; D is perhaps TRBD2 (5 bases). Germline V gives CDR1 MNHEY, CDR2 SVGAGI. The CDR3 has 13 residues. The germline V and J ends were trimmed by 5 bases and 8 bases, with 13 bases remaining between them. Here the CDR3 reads CASSASGIHEQFF. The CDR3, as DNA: TGTGCCAGCAGTGCCTCGGGGATCCATGAGCAGTTCTTC.

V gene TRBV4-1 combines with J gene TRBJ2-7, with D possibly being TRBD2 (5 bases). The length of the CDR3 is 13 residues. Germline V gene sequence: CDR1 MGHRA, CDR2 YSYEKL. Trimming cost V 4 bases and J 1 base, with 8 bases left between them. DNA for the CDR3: TGCGCCAGCAGCCCAAGGGAGTCCTACGAGCAGTACTTC. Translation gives CASSPRESYEQYF.

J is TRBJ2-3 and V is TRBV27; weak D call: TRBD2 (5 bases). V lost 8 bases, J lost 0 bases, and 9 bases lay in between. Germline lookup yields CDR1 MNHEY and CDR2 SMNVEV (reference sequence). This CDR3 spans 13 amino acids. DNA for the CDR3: TGTGCCAGCTCCCGAGGGAGCACAGATACGCAGTATTTT. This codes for CASSRGSTDTQYF.

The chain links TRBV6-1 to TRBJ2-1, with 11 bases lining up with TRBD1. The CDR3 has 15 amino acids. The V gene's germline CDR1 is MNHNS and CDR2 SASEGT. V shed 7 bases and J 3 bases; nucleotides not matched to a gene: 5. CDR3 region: CASTTGTGGYNEQFF. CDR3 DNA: TGTGCCAGCACCACCGGGACAGGGGGCTACAATGAGCAGTTCTTC.

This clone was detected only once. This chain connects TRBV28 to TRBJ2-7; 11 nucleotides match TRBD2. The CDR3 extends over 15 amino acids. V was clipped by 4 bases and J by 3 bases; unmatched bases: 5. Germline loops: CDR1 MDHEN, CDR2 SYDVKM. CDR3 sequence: CASSSIAGGFYEQYF. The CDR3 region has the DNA TGTGCCAGCAGTTCAATAGCGGGGGGGTTCTACGAGCAGTACTTC.

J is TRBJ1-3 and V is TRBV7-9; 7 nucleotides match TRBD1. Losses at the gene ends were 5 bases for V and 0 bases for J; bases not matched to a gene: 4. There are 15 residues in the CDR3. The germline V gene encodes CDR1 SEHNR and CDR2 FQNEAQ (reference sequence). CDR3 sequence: CASSETGSSGNTIYF. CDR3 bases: TGTGCCAGCAGCGAGACAGGGTCCTCTGGAAACACCATATATTTT. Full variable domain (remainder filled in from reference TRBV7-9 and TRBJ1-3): DTGVSQNPRHKITKRGQNVTFRCDPISEHNRLYWYRQTLGQGPEFLTYFQNEAQLEKSRLLSDRFSAERPKGSFSTLEIQRTEQGDSAMYLCASSETGSSGNTIYFGEGSWLTVV.

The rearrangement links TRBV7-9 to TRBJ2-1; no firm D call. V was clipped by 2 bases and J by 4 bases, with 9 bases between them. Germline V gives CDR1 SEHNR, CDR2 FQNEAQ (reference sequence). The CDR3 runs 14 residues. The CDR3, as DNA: TGTGCCAGCAGCTTATCTGGGCATTACAATGAGCAGTTCTTC. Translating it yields CASSLSGHYNEQFF.

Here the CDR3 reads CASSVGPSSYNEQFF. CDR3 nucleotides: TGTGCCAGCAGCGTAGGCCCGAGCTCCTACAATGAGCAGTTCTTC. V is TRBV9 and J is TRBJ2-1; no clear D. Germline loops: CDR1 SGDLS, CDR2 YYNGEE. CDR3 size: 15 residues. V was pared by 0 bases and J by 0 bases, with 7 bases between. The full variable domain, in which reference TRBV9 and TRBJ2-1 provide the parts outside the CDR3, is DSGVTQTPKHLITATGQRVTLRCSPRSGDLSVYWYQQSLDQGLQFLIQYYNGEERAKGNILERFSAQQFPDLHSELNLSSLELGDSALYFCASSVGPSSYNEQFFGPGTRLTVL.

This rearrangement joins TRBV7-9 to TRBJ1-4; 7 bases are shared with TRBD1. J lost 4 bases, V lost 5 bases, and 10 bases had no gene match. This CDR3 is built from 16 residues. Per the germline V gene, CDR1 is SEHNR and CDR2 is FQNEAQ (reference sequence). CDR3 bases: TGTGCCAGCAGCCCCAACCCGGGACAGCTTAATGAAAAACTGTTTTTT. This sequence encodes CASSPNPGQLNEKLFF.

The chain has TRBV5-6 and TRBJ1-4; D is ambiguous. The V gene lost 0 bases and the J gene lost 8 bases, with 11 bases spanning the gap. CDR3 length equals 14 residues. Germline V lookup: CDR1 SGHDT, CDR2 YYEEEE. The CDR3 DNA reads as TGTGCCAGCAGCTTGGGTCTAAGAGGGGAAAAACTGTTTTTT. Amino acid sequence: CASSLGLRGEKLFF.

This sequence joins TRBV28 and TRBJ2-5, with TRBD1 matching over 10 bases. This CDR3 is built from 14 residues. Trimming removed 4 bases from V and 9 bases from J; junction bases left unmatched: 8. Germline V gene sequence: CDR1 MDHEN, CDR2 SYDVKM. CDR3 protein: CASSSFPGTGAQYF. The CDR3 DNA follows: TGTGCCAGCAGTTCTTTCCCCGGGACAGGGGCCCAGTACTTC.

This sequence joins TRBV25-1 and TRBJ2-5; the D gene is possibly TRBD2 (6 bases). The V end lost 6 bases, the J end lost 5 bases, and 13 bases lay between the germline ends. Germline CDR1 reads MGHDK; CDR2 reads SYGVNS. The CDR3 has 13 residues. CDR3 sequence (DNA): TGTGCCAGCAGGGAGGTAGCGGATGAGACCCAGTACTTC. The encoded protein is CASREVADETQYF.

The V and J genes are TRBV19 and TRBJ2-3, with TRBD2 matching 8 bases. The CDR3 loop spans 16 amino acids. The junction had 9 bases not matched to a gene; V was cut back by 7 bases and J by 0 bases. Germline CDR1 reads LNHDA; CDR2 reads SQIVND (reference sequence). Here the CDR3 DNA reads TGTGCCAGTACTTTTCTAGCGGGTGGAAGCACAGATACGCAGTATTTT. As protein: CASTFLAGGSTDTQYF.